This TCR beta chain was identified during a study of identical twins. Looked up from germline, CDR1 is LNHNV and CDR2 is YYDKDF (reference sequence). V gave up 2 bases and J gave up 2 bases; unmatched junction bases: 5. There are 16 residues in the CDR3. Healthy Caucasians were all of the donors. Whole-study results and caveats: Insertions were fewer in abundant cord blood beta clonotypes, whereas memory repertoires showed none of this pattern.

In regard to this clonotype: Its antigen is unidentified.

With template switching, a universal primer site was added, and the cDNA carried unique molecular identifiers. TCRdb re-analysed the 5' RACE reads in MiXCR, keeping a single row per CDR3 protein. The data hold about 530,000 distinct CDR3 sequences, with 13% to 15% observed a single time. These same data were also listed under a study on yellow fever vaccine responses in identical twins. According to that study: Convergence reportedly seemed to mark part of the twins' vaccine T cell response, with personalization marking the rest.

This chain joins TRBV15 and TRBJ2-1; TRBD2 agrees at 8 bases. The clonotype originates from a woman between 18 and 29 years old in good health. Sequenced material: CD4+ T cells sorted from blood. The DNA for the CDR3 is TGTGCCACCAGCAGACTCACTAGCGGAACCTACAATGAGCAGTTCTTC. As protein: CATSRLTSGTYNEQFF.